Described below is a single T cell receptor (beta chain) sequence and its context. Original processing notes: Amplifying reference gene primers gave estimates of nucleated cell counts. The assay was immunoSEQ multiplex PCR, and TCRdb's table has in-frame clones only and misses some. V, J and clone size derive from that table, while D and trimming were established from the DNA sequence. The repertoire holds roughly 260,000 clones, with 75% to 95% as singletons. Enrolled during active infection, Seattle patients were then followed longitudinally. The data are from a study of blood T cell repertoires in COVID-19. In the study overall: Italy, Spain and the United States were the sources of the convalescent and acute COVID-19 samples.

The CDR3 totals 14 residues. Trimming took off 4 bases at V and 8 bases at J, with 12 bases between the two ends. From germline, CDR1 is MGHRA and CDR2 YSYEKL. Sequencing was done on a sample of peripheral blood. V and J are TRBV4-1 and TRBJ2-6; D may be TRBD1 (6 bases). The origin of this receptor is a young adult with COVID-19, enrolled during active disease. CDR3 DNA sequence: TGCGCCAGCAGCCTACTACAGGGTACCAACGTCCTGACTTTC. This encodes CASSLLQGTNVLTF.